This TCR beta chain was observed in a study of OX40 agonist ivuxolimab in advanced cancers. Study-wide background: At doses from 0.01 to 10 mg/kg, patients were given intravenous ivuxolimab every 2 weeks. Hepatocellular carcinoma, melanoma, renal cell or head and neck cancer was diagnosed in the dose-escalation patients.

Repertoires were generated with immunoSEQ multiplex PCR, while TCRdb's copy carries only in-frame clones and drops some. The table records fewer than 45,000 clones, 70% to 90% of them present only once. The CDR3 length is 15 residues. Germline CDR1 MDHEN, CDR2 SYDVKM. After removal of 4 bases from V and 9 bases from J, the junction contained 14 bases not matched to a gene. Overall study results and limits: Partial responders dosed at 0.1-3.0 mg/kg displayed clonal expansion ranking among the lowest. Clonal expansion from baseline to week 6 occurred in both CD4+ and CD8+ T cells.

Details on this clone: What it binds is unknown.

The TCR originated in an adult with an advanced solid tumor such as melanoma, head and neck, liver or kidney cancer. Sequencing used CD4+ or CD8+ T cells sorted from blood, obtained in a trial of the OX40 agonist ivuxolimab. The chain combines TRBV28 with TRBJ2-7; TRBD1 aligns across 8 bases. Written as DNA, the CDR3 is TGTGCCAGCAGTTGGGACAGGCGTGGTGGGAAACCGCAGTACTTC. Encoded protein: CASSWDRRGGKPQYF.